These 15 T cell receptor beta chains originate from one sample sequenced in a study of identifying expanded T cells in peripheral blood. Assay used: immunoSEQ multiplex PCR; TCRdb lists only in-frame clones, some missing. The sample consists of 81,000 or so clones, about four fifths of them appearing once. The material sequenced was blood. Receptor source: a person aged 18-69 years in good health.

This clone has just one count. The chain is built from TRBV14 and TRBJ2-1, with 13 bases matching TRBD2. Germline-derived CDR1 and CDR2 are SGHDN and FVKESK. Unmatched junction bases numbered 8, after V lost 4 bases and J lost 2 bases. The CDR3 loop spans 18 amino acids. CDR3 amino acids: CASSPRTSGRSTYNEQFF. The DNA for the CDR3 is TGTGCCAGCAGCCCAAGGACTAGCGGGAGAAGCACCTACAATGAGCAGTTCTTC.

This clone was recorded many times. This chain links TRBV6-4 with TRBJ2-3; 8 nucleotides align to TRBD2. The J segment lost 9 bases and the V segment lost 3 bases, leaving 11 bases of the junction unmatched. Germline-derived CDR1 and CDR2 are MRHNA and SNTAGT. The CDR3 has 15 residues. CDR3 DNA: TGTGCCAGCAGTGAAGCGCGGGAGGCCCAGGAAACGCAGTATTTT. Translating gives CASSEAREAQETQYF.

This clone was seen more than once but under ten times. The chain joins TRBV27 to TRBJ2-7; 11 nucleotides align to TRBD1. J gave up 5 bases and V 4 bases, and 7 bases lay outside the gene matches. Germline CDR1 reads MNHEY; CDR2 reads SMNVEV (reference sequence). The CDR3 extends over 15 amino acids. The CDR3 DNA reads TGTGCCAGCAGTTCGGACAGGGGGCGCTTGCACGAGCAGTACTTC. Protein sequence: CASSSDRGRLHEQYF.

The genes are TRBV2 and TRBJ2-2; maybe TRBD2 (6 bases). The V end lost 4 bases, the J end lost 6 bases, and 18 bases lay between the germline ends. CDR1 SNHLY and CDR2 FYNNEI come from the germline V gene. There are 16 residues in the CDR3. CDR3 coding DNA: TGTGCCAGCAGTGGCGAGGGGCCCTCGGGGGCCGGGGAGCTGTTTTTT. Translated, it gives CASSGEGPSGAGELFF.

This sequence joins TRBV5-1 and TRBJ2-2; TRBD2 matches 8 bases. V shed 0 bases, J shed 6 bases, and the junction held 7 bases outside the gene matches. The CDR3 has 16 amino acids. CDR1 SGHRS and CDR2 YFSETQ come from the germline V gene. The CDR3 spells CASSLGAGGASGELFF. DNA of the CDR3: TGCGCCAGCAGCTTGGGGGCGGGAGGAGCGTCCGGGGAGCTGTTTTTT.

V gene TRBV18 combines with J gene TRBJ2-1; no definite D call. The CDR3 loop spans 11 amino acids. Germline assignment: CDR1 KGHSH and CDR2 LQKENI. V lost 2 bases and J lost 9, with 5 bases in between. CDR3 sequence: CASSPEVEQFF. CDR3 bases: TGTGCCAGCTCACCAGAGGTTGAGCAGTTCTTC.

This chain joins TRBV5-4 and TRBJ2-3; D gene unclear. The germline V gene has CDR1 SGHNT and CDR2 YYREEE (reference sequence). This CDR3 spans 13 amino acids. V gave up 7 bases and J gave up 1 base, with 10 bases separating them. CDR3 in DNA: TGTGCCAGCTGTGTGTATGGCACAGATACGCAGTATTTT. Residues: CASCVYGTDTQYF.

The DNA of the CDR3 is TGCGCCAGCAGCCAAGATCTCACGACTAGCGGGAGCTCCTACAATGAGCAGTTCTTC. It codes for CASSQDLTTSGSSYNEQFF. The chain uses TRBV4-3 and TRBJ2-1; 12 bases agree with TRBD2. J was trimmed by 0 bases and V by 0 bases; bases with no gene match: 6. Germline lookup yields CDR1 LGHNA and CDR2 YSLEER. The CDR3 has 19 amino acids.

This clone was counted a single time. The chain has TRBV29-1 and TRBJ2-3; 9 bases agree with TRBD1. CDR3 size: 15 residues. The J segment lost 4 bases and the V segment lost 0 bases, leaving 5 bases of the junction unmatched. In germline, CDR1 is SQVTM, CDR2 ANQGSEA. The CDR3 is CSVEDRDRAADTQYF. The CDR3 DNA reads TGCAGCGTTGAAGATAGGGACAGGGCCGCAGATACGCAGTATTTT.

The chain uses TRBV7-3 and TRBJ1-1; a weak D match, TRBD1 (6 bases). This CDR3 contains 15 residues. The germline V gene has CDR1 SGHTA and CDR2 FQGTGA. Trimming removed 1 base from V and 3 bases from J, with 12 bases in between. CDR3 DNA sequence: TGTGCCAGCAGCTTAAGGGCAGGGGCCGACACTGAAGCTTTCTTT. Translated, it gives CASSLRAGADTEAFF. The full variable domain, in which reference TRBV7-3 and TRBJ1-1 provide the parts outside the CDR3, is GAGVSQTPSNKVTEKGKYVELRCDPISGHTALYWYRQSLGQGPEFLIYFQGTGAADDSGLPNDRFFAVRPEGSVSTLKIQRTERGDSAVYLCASSLRAGADTEAFFGQGTRLTVV.

V usage is TRBV12-1 and J usage is TRBJ2-7; the D call in the table, TRBD2, was not verified against the DNA. TRBV12-1 constitutes a pseudogene. The CDR3 contains 20 residues. This chain's CDR3 is CASSLDPRLADKMSSYEQYF. In DNA form, the CDR3 reads TGTGCCAGCAGCTTGGACCCGAGGCTAGCGGATAAGATGAGCTCCTACGAGCAGTACTTC.

The chain recombines TRBV28 with TRBJ1-5; D is unresolved. Deletions cut 2 bases from V and 4 bases from J, with 6 bases between. The CDR3 runs to 13 residues. The germline V gene encodes CDR1 MDHEN and CDR2 SYDVKM. The CDR3 DNA is TGTGCCAGCAGTTTAGCTGGGAATCAGCCCCAGCATTTT. Its protein product is CASSLAGNQPQHF.

The J gene is TRBJ2-7, the V gene TRBV10-3, with 9 nucleotides matching TRBD1. CDR1 ENHRY and CDR2 SYGVKD come from the germline V gene. Trimming at V came to 5 bases and at J to 4 bases, leaving 12 bases not matched to a gene. The CDR3 loop spans 16 amino acids. The CDR3 DNA reads as TGTGCCATCAGTCACGGTGTCGGGGACAGGGTTTACGAGCAGTACTTC. This gives the protein CAISHGVGDRVYEQYF.

The chain recombines TRBV19 with TRBJ1-5, with D maybe TRBD1 (5 bases). The V gene lost 4 bases and the J gene lost 2 bases, with 18 bases spanning the gap. Germline V CDR1 and CDR2: LNHDA, SQIVND (reference sequence). CDR3 size: 17 residues. CDR3 bases: TGTGCCAGTAGTACCCACCAAGTAGGGGCTGGCAATCAGCCCCAGCATTTT. Residues: CASSTHQVGAGNQPQHF.

The J gene is TRBJ1-2, the V gene TRBV28; D uncertain. The germline gives CDR1 MDHEN, CDR2 SYDVKM. V was cut by 7 bases and J by 8 bases, with 20 bases left in between. This CDR3 spans 14 amino acids. The CDR3 coding sequence is TGTGCCAGCACCAAACTTCTCCGGTTGAAGGGCTACACCTTC. Its protein product is CASTKLLRLKGYTF.